This T cell receptor beta chain stems from a study of cytomegalovirus exposure and HLA in healthy donors. PCR employed 60 Vbeta and 13 Jbeta primers. Generated by immunoSEQ multiplex PCR, the TCRdb table keeps only in-frame clones and is missing some. The sample records about 160,000 clones, around four fifths being singletons. Study-wide results and caveats: A later analysis reportedly identified an Asian-associated ancestry cluster as carrying fewer N-insertions than the approximately 670-donor mean.

Turning to this clone: Its target is unknown.

The V gene's germline CDR1 is SQVTM and CDR2 ANQGSEA. The junction had 1 base not matched to a gene; V was cut back by 4 bases and J by 1 base. The CDR3 covers 13 residues. The sample consisted of PBMCs. This sequence joins TRBV29-1 and TRBJ1-5; the match to TRBD1 covers 7 bases. The sequence derives from a man between 25 and 39 years old in good health and CMV-seronegative. The CDR3 DNA follows: TGCAGCGTTGCGGGACAGAGCAATCAGCCCCAGCATTTT. It codes for CSVAGQSNQPQHF.